A selection of T cell receptor beta chains follows, all from one sample in a study of T cell responses to AZD1222 COVID-19 vaccine. Profiling relied on immunoSEQ multiplex PCR, and the TCRdb table lists in-frame clones only, not all of them. This sample has 100,000 to 150,000 clones, with roughly 85% found just once. Sequenced here: peripheral blood, sampled on day 0 of AZD1222 vaccination. The receptors were sampled from an adult in good health. The CDR3 runs from the conserved cysteine through the conserved F or W. A D gene is named only where the DNA matches it firmly. Expanded clones are given a class, and other clones once, few, many or no size at all.

size	V	J	D	DNA	CDR3
-	TRBV2	TRBJ1-6	-	TGTGCCAGCAGCCACAGGGCCAGCTCCTATAATTCACCCCTCCACTTT	CASSHRASSYNSPLHF
-	TRBV7-3	TRBJ2-2	TRBD1	TGTGCCAGCAGTCCGACAGGGGGCAACACCGGGGAGCTGTTTTTT	CASSPTGGNTGELFF
-	TRBV5-1	TRBJ2-3	TRBD1	TGCGCCAGCAGCTCCTCCGGGACAGGGGGCTTTGATACGCAGTATTTT	CASSSSGTGGFDTQYF
-	TRBV29-1	TRBJ1-1	-	TGCAGCGTCTCACAGACAGGGAACACTGAAGCTTTCTTT	CSVSQTGNTEAFF
-	TRBV6-6	TRBJ1-5	TRBD1	TGTGCCAGTTGGGACAGGGGTAAGCCCCAGCATTTT	CASWDRGKPQHF
once	TRBV24-1	TRBJ1-5	TRBD1	TGTGCCACCAGTGACGACAGGGCGAATCAGCCCCAGCATTTT	CATSDDRANQPQHF
-	TRBV7-7	TRBJ2-2	-	TGTGCCAGCAGCATCGACAGAGCCGGGGAGCTGTTTTTT	CASSIDRAGELFF
few	TRBV2	TRBJ2-3	-	TGTGCCAGCAGTAGCCAGCGGGTAACAGATACGCAGTATTTT	CASSSQRVTDTQYF
once	TRBV6-5	TRBJ2-7	TRBD1	TGTGCCAGCACTTTAGGACAGGGGTCCTCCGAGCAGTACTTC	CASTLGQGSSEQYF
-	TRBV19	TRBJ2-7	TRBD2	TGTGCCAGTAGTATAGGGCTAGCGGCCACCTCCTACGAGCAGTACTTC	CASSIGLAATSYEQYF
-	TRBV9	TRBJ1-1	-	TGTGCCAGCAGCGGGATCGTACAGGGAGGTGCTGAAGCTTTCTTT	CASSGIVQGGAEAFF
-	TRBV10-3	TRBJ1-1	TRBD1	TGTGCCACGGGACAGGGGATAGGGGACACTGAAGCTTTCTTT	CATGQGIGDTEAFF
-	TRBV15	TRBJ1-5	TRBD1	TGTGCCACCTCACCTTCCCAGGGGGGCAATCAGCCCCAGCATTTT	CATSPSQGGNQPQHF
-	TRBV27	TRBJ2-2	-	TGTGCCAGCAGTTTTAGCTGGGGGGGGCCTGCCGGGGAGCTGTTTTTT	CASSFSWGGPAGELFF
-	TRBV6-5	TRBJ2-7	-	TGTGCCAGCAGTTACTTCTCCCGGACAGAGACCTACGAGCAGTACTTC	CASSYFSRTETYEQYF
-	TRBV29-1	TRBJ2-1	-	TGCAGCGTTGTAACCCTGGATAGAAGGGGCAATGAGCAGTTCTTC	CSVVTLDRRGNEQFF
-	TRBV21-1	TRBJ1-2	-	TGTGCCAGCAGCAAAAGGGGCCATGGCTACACCTTC	CASSKRGHGYTF
-	TRBV30	TRBJ2-7	TRBD1	TGTGCCTGGAGCCCGATCGACAGGGGCGAGCAGTACTTC	CAWSPIDRGEQYF
-	TRBV13	TRBJ2-7	TRBD1	TGTGCCAGCAGGCCCCGGGACAGGGGACCCTACGAGCAGTACTTC	CASRPRDRGPYEQYF
-	TRBV6-5	TRBJ2-1	TRBD2	TGTGCCAGCAGTTACCCCATGGGAGGGGATTACAATGAGCAGTTCTTC	CASSYPMGGDYNEQFF
-	TRBV27	TRBJ1-6	-	TGTGCCACGCTCCCAACAGGGTCCTATAATTCACCCCTCCACTTT	CATLPTGSYNSPLHF
-	TRBV11-2	TRBJ2-7	TRBD2	TGTGCCAGCAGCCGTACTAGCGGGGGGGTTTCAGGCGAGCAGTACTTC	CASSRTSGGVSGEQYF
-	TRBV7-3	TRBJ2-1	-	TGTGCCAGCAGCTTAAGGGGCAGGGGCGAATTGATCCGATGGGAGCAGTTCTTC	CASSLRGRGELIRWEQFF
once	TRBV10-3	TRBJ2-5	-	TGTGCCATCAACCGGGACACCCAAGAGACCCAGTACTTC	CAINRDTQETQYF
-	TRBV19	TRBJ1-6	-	TGTGCCAGTATGTCGGGGCATCGGTCACCCCTCCACTTT	CASMSGHRSPLHF
-	TRBV10-1	TRBJ2-2	-	TGCGCCAGTAGCTGGGGGTCGAACACCGGGGAGCTGTTTTTT	CASSWGSNTGELFF
once	TRBV28	TRBJ1-4	-	TGTGCCAGCAGTTTGCCCAGGCGGGGTAATGAAAAACTGTTTTTT	CASSLPRRGNEKLFF
-	TRBV6-5	TRBJ2-7	-	TGTGCCAGCAGTTACTCGGGGGGGGCGTATTACGAGCAGTACTTC	CASSYSGGAYYEQYF
-	TRBV3-1/TRBV3-2	TRBJ2-2	-	TGTGCCAGCAGGAAAGCGGTCACCGGGGAGCTGTTTTTT	CASRKAVTGELFF
-	TRBV3-1/TRBV3-2	TRBJ2-7	-	TGTGCCAGCAGCCGGCGGGGCGCCTACGAGCAGTACTTC	CASSRRGAYEQYF
-	TRBV10-3	TRBJ2-6	-	TGTGCCATCAGGGAGGCGAAAAGGAACCACGGGACGGCATTGACCAACGTCCTGACTTTC	CAIREAKRNHGTALTNVLTF
-	TRBV10-3	TRBJ2-7	-	TGTGCCATCAGTGTAAACTACGAGCAGTACTTC	CAISVNYEQYF
-	TRBV6-5	TRBJ2-7	-	TGTGCCAGCAGTTACTTCGGGGCATCCTACGAGCAGTACTTC	CASSYFGASYEQYF
-	TRBV11-3	TRBJ2-7	TRBD1	TGTGCCAGCAGCTCGAGACAGGGGCCCTCCTACGAGCAGTACTTC	CASSSRQGPSYEQYF
-	TRBV6-5	TRBJ2-5	TRBD2	TGTGCCAGCAGCCGGGGGGGCTGGGGGGAGACCCAGTACTTC	CASSRGGWGETQYF
-	TRBV19	TRBJ2-7	TRBD1	TGTGCCAGTAGTATTGGGTCAGGACAGGGGTTCCACGAGCAGTACTTC	CASSIGSGQGFHEQYF
-	TRBV10-3	TRBJ1-2	-	TGTGCCACCAGGAAGCAGGGCTACACCTTC	CATRKQGYTF
-	TRBV5-1	TRBJ2-7	-	TGCGCCAGCAGCTTTCAGGGTTACGAGCAGTACTTC	CASSFQGYEQYF
-	TRBV11-2	TRBJ1-1	TRBD1	TGTGCCAGCAGCTTACAGGGGGGGGTCACTGAAGCTTTCTTT	CASSLQGGVTEAFF
-	TRBV21-1	TRBJ1-2	-	TGTGCCAGCATGACAGGTGGCTACACCTTC	CASMTGGYTF
few	TRBV2	TRBJ1-5	-	TGTGCCAGCAGTGCGTTACCGAATCAGCCCCAGCATTTT	CASSALPNQPQHF
few	TRBV29-1	TRBJ1-3	-	TGCAGCGTTGAATGGGCTACCGGAAACACCATATATTTT	CSVEWATGNTIYF
-	TRBV10-3	TRBJ1-2	-	TGTGCCATCACCCCCGGTGCGAACCTCAGGGGCTATGCCTTC	CAITPGANLRGYAF
-	TRBV5-8	TRBJ2-2	-	TGTGCCAGCAGCGGAGGGAGGAAAATGAACACCGGGGAGCTGTTTTTT	CASSGGRKMNTGELFF
-	TRBV5-4	TRBJ2-2	TRBD1	TGTGCCAGCAGCTTCCGGGACAGCTCAGCCGGGGAGCTGTTTTTT	CASSFRDSSAGELFF
-	TRBV7-9	TRBJ1-5	-	TGTGCCAGCAGCCAAGGCACCCAGCCCCAGCATTTT	CASSQGTQPQHF
-	TRBV6-5	TRBJ2-5	-	TGTGCCAGCAGCAGTGGGACCCAGTACTTC	CASSSGTQYF
few	TRBV7-9	TRBJ1-6	-	TGTGCCAGCAGCTTTTTAAGCCAGGGAAGTTCACCCCTCCACTTT	CASSFLSQGSSPLHF
-	TRBV5-1	TRBJ1-1	-	TGCGCCAGCAGCACCGAAGGGCGGACGAACACTGAAGCTTTCTTT	CASSTEGRTNTEAFF
few	TRBV11-2	TRBJ1-1	-	TGTGCCAGCAGCTTGCTGGGGTCACAGGGCACTGAAGCTTTCTTT	CASSLLGSQGTEAFF
-	TRBV6-5	TRBJ1-1	-	TGTGCCAGCAGTACGCCCCGGGCCATGAACACTGAAGCTTTCTTT	CASSTPRAMNTEAFF
few	TRBV3-1/TRBV3-2	TRBJ2-3	-	TGTGCCAGCAGCCAGCAGCAGATCAAGACAGATACGCAGTATTTT	CASSQQQIKTDTQYF
few	TRBV11-2	TRBJ1-5	-	TGTGCCAGCAGCTTAGATCAACCCCAGCCCCAGCATTTT	CASSLDQPQPQHF
-	TRBV4-3	TRBJ2-2	-	TGCGCCAGCAGCCAAGATTGGAGTAGCGGTAACACCGGGGAGCTGTTTTTT	CASSQDWSSGNTGELFF
-	TRBV4-1	TRBJ1-6	TRBD1	TGCGCCAGCAGCCTCCAGGGGGGGACAGGGGTGGGTAATTCACCCCTCCACTTT	CASSLQGGTGVGNSPLHF
-	TRBV10-3	TRBJ1-6	-	TGTGCCATCAGTGAAAGATTAAATTCACCCCTCCACTTT	CAISERLNSPLHF
-	TRBV2	TRBJ2-7	TRBD1	TGTGCCAGCAGTGCAGGGACAGGGCTCAGCGAGCAGTACTTC	CASSAGTGLSEQYF
-	TRBV9	TRBJ2-1	-	TGTGCCAGCAGCCCCCGGAGGAGCTCCTACAATGAGCAGTTCTTC	CASSPRRSSYNEQFF
few	TRBV5-1	TRBJ1-1	-	TGCGCCAGCAGCTTGACGGGGGGGAACACTGAAGCTTTCTTT	CASSLTGGNTEAFF
-	TRBV5-5	TRBJ1-3	-	TGTGCCAGCAGCCCTCAGAGCTCTGGAAACACCATATATTTT	CASSPQSSGNTIYF